This T cell receptor beta chain was sequenced in a study of cytomegalovirus exposure and HLA in healthy donors. Remarks on this clone: Antigen specificity is unknown.

Each donor's status was that of a healthy bone marrow donor. The CDR3 consists of 12 residues. Trimming shortened V by 7 bases and J by 6 bases, and 9 bases separated the two germline ends. Germline V CDR1 and CDR2: LNHDA, SQIVND (reference sequence). In the PCR, 60 Vbeta and 13 Jbeta primers were used. Using immunoSEQ multiplex PCR, the repertoire was profiled, and TCRdb retains in-frame clones only, with some absent. The data hold under 200,000 clones, with 79% observed a single time. Overall study findings and caveats: According to reports, the classifier identified cytomegalovirus status with high specificity and sensitivity. Sequencing depth roughly uniform across donors was assumed in presence/absence analyses.

This rearrangement joins TRBV19 to TRBJ1-4; no clear D gene. This sequence originates from a middle-aged man in good health and CMV-seronegative. What was sequenced was PBMCs. The CDR3 nucleotides read TGTGCCAGTACGGGAGGGCATGAAAAACTGTTTTTT. Amino acids: CASTGGHEKLFF.